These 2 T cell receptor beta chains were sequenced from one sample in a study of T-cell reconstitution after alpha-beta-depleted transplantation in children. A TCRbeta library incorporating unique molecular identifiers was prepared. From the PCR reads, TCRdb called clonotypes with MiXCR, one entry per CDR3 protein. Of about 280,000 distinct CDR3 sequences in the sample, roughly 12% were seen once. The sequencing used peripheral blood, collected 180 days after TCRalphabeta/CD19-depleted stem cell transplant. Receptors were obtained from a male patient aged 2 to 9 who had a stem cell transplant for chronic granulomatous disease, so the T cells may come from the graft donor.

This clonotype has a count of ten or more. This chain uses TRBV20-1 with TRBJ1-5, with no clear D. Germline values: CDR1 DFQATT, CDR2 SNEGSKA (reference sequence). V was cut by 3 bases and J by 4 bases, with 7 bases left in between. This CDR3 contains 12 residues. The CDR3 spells CSASLGNQPQHF. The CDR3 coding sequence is TGCAGTGCTAGTTTGGGGAATCAGCCCCAGCATTTT.

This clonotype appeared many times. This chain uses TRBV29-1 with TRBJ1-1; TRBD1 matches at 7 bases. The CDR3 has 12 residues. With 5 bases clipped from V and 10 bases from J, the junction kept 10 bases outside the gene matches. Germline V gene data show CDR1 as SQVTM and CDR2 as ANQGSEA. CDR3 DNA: TGCAGCGTTTCCACAGGGGTGGTCGGAGCTTTCTTT. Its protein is CSVSTGVVGAFF.